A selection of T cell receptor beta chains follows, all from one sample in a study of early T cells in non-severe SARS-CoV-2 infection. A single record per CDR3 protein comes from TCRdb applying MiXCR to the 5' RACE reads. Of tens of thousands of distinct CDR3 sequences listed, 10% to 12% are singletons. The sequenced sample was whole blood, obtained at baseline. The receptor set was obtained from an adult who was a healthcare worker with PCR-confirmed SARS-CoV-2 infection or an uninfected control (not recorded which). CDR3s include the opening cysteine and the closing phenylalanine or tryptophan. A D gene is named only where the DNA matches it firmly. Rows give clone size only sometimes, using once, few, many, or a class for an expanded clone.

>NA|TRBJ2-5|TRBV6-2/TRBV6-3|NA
CAGSYGAEERETQYF
TGTGCCGGCAGTTACGGTGCGGAGGAACGAGAGACCCAGTACTTC
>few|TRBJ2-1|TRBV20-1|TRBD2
CSARDLSSGGYNEQFF
TGCAGTGCTAGAGATCTTTCTAGCGGGGGCTACAATGAGCAGTTCTTC
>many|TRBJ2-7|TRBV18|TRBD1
CASSPRDRGTYEQYF
TGTGCCAGCTCACCGAGGGACAGGGGTACCTACGAGCAGTACTTC
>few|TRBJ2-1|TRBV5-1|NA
CASTPGGGENEQFF
TGCGCCAGCACCCCAGGCGGTGGGGAGAATGAGCAGTTCTTC
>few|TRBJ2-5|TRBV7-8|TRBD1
CASSSWTGGETQYF
TGTGCCAGCAGCTCCTGGACAGGGGGGGAGACCCAGTACTTC
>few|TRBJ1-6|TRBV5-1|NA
CASSFTGNLDSPLHF
TGCGCCAGCAGCTTTACAGGGAACTTGGATTCACCCCTCCACTTT
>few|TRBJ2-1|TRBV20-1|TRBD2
CSARDSEGTSGREQFF
TGCAGTGCTAGAGACTCGGAGGGGACTAGCGGGCGTGAGCAGTTCTTC
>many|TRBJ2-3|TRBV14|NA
CASSPNLGGTDTQYF
TGTGCCAGCAGCCCTAACCTAGGGGGGACAGATACGCAGTATTTT
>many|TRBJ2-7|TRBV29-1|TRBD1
CSVDRGYEQYF
TGCAGCGTGGACAGGGGCTACGAGCAATACTTC
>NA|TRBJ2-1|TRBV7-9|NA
CASSLMSGVSGNEQFF
TGTGCCAGCAGCTTAATGTCCGGGGTGAGTGGCAATGAGCAGTTCTTC
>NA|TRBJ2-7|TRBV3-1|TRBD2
CASSRRLAGDYEQYF
TGTGCCAGCAGCCGACGACTAGCGGGGGACTACGAGCAGTACTTC
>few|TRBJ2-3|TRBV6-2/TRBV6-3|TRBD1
CASSPGQTSTDTQYF
TGTGCCAGCAGCCCGGGACAGACTAGCACAGATACGCAGTATTTT
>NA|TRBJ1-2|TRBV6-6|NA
CASSFPGRSTYGYTF
TGTGCCAGCAGTTTCCCGGGACGGTCTACCTATGGCTACACCTTC
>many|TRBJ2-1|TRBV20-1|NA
CSASGRSPGNEQFF
TGCAGTGCGAGCGGGCGGTCCCCCGGGAATGAGCAGTTCTTC
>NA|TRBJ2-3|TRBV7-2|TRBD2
CASSLWGLAAGDTQYF
TGTGCCAGCAGCTTATGGGGACTAGCGGCTGGGGATACGCAGTATTTT
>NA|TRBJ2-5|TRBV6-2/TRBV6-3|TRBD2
CASSPLAGSQETQYF
TGTGCCAGCAGCCCCCTAGCGGGGAGCCAAGAGACCCAGTACTTC
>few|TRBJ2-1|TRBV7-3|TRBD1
CASSLGQVSYNEQFF
TGTGCCAGCAGCCTGGGACAGGTCTCCTACAATGAGCAGTTCTTC
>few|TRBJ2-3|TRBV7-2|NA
CASSLEPRVGRDTQYF
TGTGCCAGCAGCTTAGAGCCGCGGGTTGGCCGAGATACGCAGTATTTT
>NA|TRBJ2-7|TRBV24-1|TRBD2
CATSDPPGLAGEDEQYF
TGTGCCACCAGTGATCCCCCGGGACTAGCGGGGGAGGACGAGCAGTACTTC
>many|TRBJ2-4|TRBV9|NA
CASRTFLSGDIQYF
TGTGCCAGCAGAACATTCCTCTCGGGCGACATTCAGTACTTC
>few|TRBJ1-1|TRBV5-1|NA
CASSLRVGGMNTEAFF
TGCGCCAGCAGCTTGCGCGTCGGGGGGATGAACACTGAAGCTTTCTTT
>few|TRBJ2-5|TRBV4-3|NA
CASSQVPQETQYF
TGCGCCAGCAGCCAAGTCCCTCAGGAGACCCAGTACTTC
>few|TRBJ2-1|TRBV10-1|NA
CASSESLANYNEQFF
TGCGCCAGCAGTGAGTCCCTAGCGAACTACAATGAGCAGTTCTTC
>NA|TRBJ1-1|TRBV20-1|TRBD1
CSASGQGYTEAFF
TGCAGTGCTAGTGGACAGGGCTACACTGAAGCTTTCTTT
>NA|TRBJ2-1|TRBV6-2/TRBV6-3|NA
CASSRGAYNEQFF
TGTGCCAGCAGTAGGGGGGCCTACAATGAGCAGTTCTTC
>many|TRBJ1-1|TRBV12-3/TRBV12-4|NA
CASSGGLGQGNTEAFF
TGTGCCAGCAGTGGGGGCCTCGGGCAGGGGAACACTGAAGCTTTCTTT
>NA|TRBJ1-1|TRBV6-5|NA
CASRARAGLRETEAFF
TGTGCCAGCAGGGCACGGGCAGGTCTCCGGGAGACTGAAGCTTTCTTT
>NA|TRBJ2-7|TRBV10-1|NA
CASSEDRGAAYEQYF
TGCGCCAGCAGTGAGGATAGGGGAGCGGCCTACGAGCAGTACTTC
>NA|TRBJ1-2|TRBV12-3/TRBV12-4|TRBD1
CASTLPGTVNYGYTF
TGTGCCAGCACCCTCCCTGGGACAGTTAACTATGGCTACACCTTC
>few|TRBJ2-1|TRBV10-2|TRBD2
CASSDRSGGAGNEQFF
TGCGCCAGCAGTGACCGTAGCGGGGGGGCCGGCAATGAGCAGTTCTTC
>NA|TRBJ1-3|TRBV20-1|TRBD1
CSARRTGENTIYF
TGCAGTGCTAGACGGACAGGGGAGAACACCATATATTTT
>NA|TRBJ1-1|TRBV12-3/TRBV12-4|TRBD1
CASTQGATEAFF
TGTGCCAGCACCCAGGGGGCAACTGAAGCTTTCTTT
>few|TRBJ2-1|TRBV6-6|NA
CATNNGEQFF
TGTGCCACCAATAACGGTGAGCAGTTCTTC
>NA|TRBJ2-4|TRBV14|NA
CASSQYPHQKNIQYF
TGTGCCAGCAGCCAATACCCCCACCAGAAAAACATTCAGTACTTC
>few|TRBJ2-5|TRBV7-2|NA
CASSSSTQETQYF
TGTGCCAGCAGCTCGTCGACTCAAGAGACCCAGTACTTC
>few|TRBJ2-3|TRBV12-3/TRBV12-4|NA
CASSLEIAPEADTQYF
TGTGCCAGCAGTTTAGAGATAGCCCCCGAGGCAGATACGCAGTATTTT
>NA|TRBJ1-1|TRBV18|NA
CASSPPRNTEAFF
TGTGCCAGCTCACCACCGAGGAACACTGAAGCTTTCTTT
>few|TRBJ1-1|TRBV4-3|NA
CASSQVRGETEAFF
TGCGCCAGCAGCCAAGTTCGGGGCGAGACTGAAGCTTTCTTT
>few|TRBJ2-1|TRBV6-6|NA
CASSYSGGVTYNEQFF
TGTGCCAGCAGTTACTCAGGGGGGGTTACCTACAATGAGCAGTTCTTC
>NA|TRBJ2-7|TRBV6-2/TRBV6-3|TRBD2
CASKVAGFSYEQYF
TGTGCCAGCAAGGTAGCGGGGTTCTCCTACGAGCAGTACTTC
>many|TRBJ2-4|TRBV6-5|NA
CASSYGGPTGAKNIQYF
TGTGCCAGCAGTTACGGGGGCCCTACAGGGGCCAAAAACATTCAGTACTTC
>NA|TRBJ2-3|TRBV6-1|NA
CASSESLGGTDTQYF
TGTGCCAGCAGTGAGAGTCTAGGGGGCACAGATACGCAGTATTTT
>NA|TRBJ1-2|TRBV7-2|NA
CASSPDSYGYTF
TGTGCCAGCAGCCCGGACAGCTATGGCTACACCTTC
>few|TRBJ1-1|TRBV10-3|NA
CAISVSGYTEAFF
TGTGCCATCAGTGTCTCAGGGTACACTGAAGCTTTCTTT
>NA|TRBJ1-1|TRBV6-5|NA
CASRQGETEAFF
TGTGCCAGCAGACAAGGGGAAACTGAAGCTTTCTTT
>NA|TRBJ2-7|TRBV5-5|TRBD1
CASSFYQGAYEQYF
TGTGCCAGCAGCTTCTACCAGGGGGCCTACGAGCAGTACTTC
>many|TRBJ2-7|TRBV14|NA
CASSQVGAGEQYF
TGTGCCAGCAGCCAAGTGGGGGCTGGCGAGCAGTACTTC